This TCR beta chain was retrieved from a study of control samples from healthy donors and cancer patients. TCRdb's table, derived via immunoSEQ multiplex PCR, lists solely in-frame clones and lacks some. The sample gives roughly 120,000 clones, approximately 90% of which show up once; about 2.5% is in the top ten. CDR3 length: 15 amino acids. Germline V lookup: CDR1 SGHRS, CDR2 YFSETQ. The V gene lost 1 base and the J gene lost 2 bases, with 13 bases spanning the gap. J is TRBJ2-7 and V is TRBV5-1, with a possible D match to TRBD1 (5 bases). This TCR was recovered from a woman aged 70-85 years in good health. What was sequenced was blood. The CDR3 DNA follows: TGCGCCAGCAGCTTGTTTGCGACAGCCACCTACGAGCAGTACTTC. It encodes CASSLFATATYEQYF.